The next 2 T cell receptor beta chains were all read from a single sample in a study of CD8+ T cells in alopecia areata. RNA extraction and reverse transcription yielded cDNA as sequencing template. TCRdb keeps only in-frame clones here, not all; method: immunoSEQ multiplex PCR. The data show 150,000 to 200,000 clones, around three fifths seen once. The sequencing used CD4+ T cells sorted from blood, collected at week 0. The source of these receptors is a human donor with alopecia areata.

This clone was counted once. CDR3 bases: TGTGCCAGCAGCCTAAGTCCCGGGACCTATAACTATGGCTACACCTTC. Protein: CASSLSPGTYNYGYTF. This chain links TRBV9 with TRBJ1-2; D possibly corresponds to TRBD1 (5 bases). Trimming shortened V by 4 bases and J by 1 base, and 17 bases separated the two germline ends. The CDR3 spans 16 residues. CDR1 and CDR2 from the germline V gene are SGDLS and YYNGEE. Full variable domain (remainder filled in from reference TRBV9 and TRBJ1-2): DSGVTQTPKHLITATGQRVTLRCSPRSGDLSVYWYQQSLDQGLQFLIQYYNGEERAKGNILERFSAQQFPDLHSELNLSSLELGDSALYFCASSLSPGTYNYGYTFGSGTRLTVV.

This rearrangement joins TRBV2 to TRBJ2-5; 9 bases map to TRBD1. Germline loops: CDR1 SNHLY, CDR2 FYNNEI. V lost 3 bases and J lost 4; bases outside the gene matches: 6. This CDR3 is built from 15 residues. The CDR3 sequence is CASSEAQGAGETQYF. CDR3 DNA: TGTGCCAGCAGTGAGGCACAGGGGGCGGGAGAGACCCAGTACTTC. The complete variable domain, with remaining parts taken from reference TRBV2 and TRBJ2-5, reads EPEVTQTPSHQVTQMGQEVILRCVPISNHLYFYWYRQILGQKVEFLVSFYNNEISEKSEIFDDQFSVERPDGSNFTLKIRSTKLEDSAMYFCASSEAQGAGETQYFGPGTRLLVL.